The clone carrying this T cell receptor (beta chain) was seen a few times. Its matching antigen is unknown. This sample is drawn from a study of cytomegalovirus exposure and HLA in healthy donors. The study, taken as a whole, reports: Sequencing artifact likely explains a cluster of highly shared sequence variants.

Per the germline V gene, CDR1 is SGHDT and CDR2 is YYEEEE. This CDR3 region has 15 residues. The V and J ends lost 2 bases and 10 bases, in that order; junction bases with no gene match: 8. PCR was performed using 60 Vbeta and 13 Jbeta primers. Original analysis: Around 10 million of the 80 million or so unique TCR beta chains counted in a later analysis were shared. The protocol was immunoSEQ multiplex PCR, while the TCRdb copy is restricted to in-frame clones and leaves out a portion. The V and J calls and clone size are taken from that table; D and trimming were inferred from the DNA. The repertoire holds some 170,000 clones, with approximately 79% as singletons.

The rearrangement joins TRBV5-6 to TRBJ1-6, with TRBD1 matching over 8 bases. The sequencing input was PBMCs. The sequence was obtained from a man between 40 and 49 years old in good health and CMV-seronegative. CDR3 sequence: CASSFWTGRDSPLHF. The DNA of the CDR3 is TGTGCCAGCAGCTTCTGGACAGGGCGGGACTCACCCCTCCACTTT.